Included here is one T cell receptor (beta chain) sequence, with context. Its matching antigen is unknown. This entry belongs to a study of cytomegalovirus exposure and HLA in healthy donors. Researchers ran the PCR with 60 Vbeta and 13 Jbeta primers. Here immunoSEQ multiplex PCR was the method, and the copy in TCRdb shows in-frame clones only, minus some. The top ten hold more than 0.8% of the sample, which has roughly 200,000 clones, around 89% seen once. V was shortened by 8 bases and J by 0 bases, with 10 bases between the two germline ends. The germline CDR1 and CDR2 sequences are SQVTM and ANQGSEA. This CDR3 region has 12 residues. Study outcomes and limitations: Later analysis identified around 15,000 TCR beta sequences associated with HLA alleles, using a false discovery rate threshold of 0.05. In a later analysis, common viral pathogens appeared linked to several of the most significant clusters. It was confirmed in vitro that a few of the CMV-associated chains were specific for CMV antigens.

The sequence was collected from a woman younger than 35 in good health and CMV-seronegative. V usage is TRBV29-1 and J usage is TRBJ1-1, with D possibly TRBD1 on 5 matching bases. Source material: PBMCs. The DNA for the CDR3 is TGCAGCACTCGGGGGGTGAACACTGAAGCTTTCTTT. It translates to CSTRGVNTEAFF.